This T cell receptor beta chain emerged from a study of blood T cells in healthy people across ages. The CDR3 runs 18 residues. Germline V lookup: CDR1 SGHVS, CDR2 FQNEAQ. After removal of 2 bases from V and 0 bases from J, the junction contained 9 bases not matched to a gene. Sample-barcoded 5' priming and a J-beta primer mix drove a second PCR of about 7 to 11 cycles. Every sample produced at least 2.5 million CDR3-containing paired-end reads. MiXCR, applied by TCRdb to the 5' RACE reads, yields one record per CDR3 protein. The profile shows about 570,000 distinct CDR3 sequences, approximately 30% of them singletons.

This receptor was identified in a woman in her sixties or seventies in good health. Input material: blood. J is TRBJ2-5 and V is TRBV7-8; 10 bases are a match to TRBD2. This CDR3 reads CASSLLRGSGGDQETQYF. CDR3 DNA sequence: TGTGCCAGCAGCTTACTCCGAGGCAGCGGGGGGGACCAAGAGACCCAGTACTTC.